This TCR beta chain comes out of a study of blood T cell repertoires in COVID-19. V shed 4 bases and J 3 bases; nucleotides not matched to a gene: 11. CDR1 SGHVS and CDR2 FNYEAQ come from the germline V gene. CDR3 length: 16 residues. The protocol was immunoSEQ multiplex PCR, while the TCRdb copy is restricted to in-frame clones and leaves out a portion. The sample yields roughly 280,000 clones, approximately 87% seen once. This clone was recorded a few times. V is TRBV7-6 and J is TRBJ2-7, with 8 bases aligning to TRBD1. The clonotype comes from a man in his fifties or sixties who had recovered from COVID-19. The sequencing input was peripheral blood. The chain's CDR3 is CASSYEPGTGLYEQYF. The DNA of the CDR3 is TGTGCCAGCAGCTACGAACCCGGGACAGGACTCTACGAGCAGTACTTC.